These T cell receptor beta chains were read from a single sample in a study of shared clonotypes between healthy human individuals. Assay: immunoSEQ multiplex PCR; the TCRdb copy retains only in-frame clones and omits some. The sample includes 2,100,000 or so clones, approximately 94% of them seen just once. Sequencing was done on a sample of naive CD4+ T cells sorted from blood. These receptors originate from a man aged 18 to 30 in good health. CDR3s include the opening cysteine and the closing phenylalanine or tryptophan. D genes are given only for firm matches. Size is omitted from some rows. Given values are once, few, many or a class for expanded clones.

>-|-|TRBJ2-7|TRBV7-2
CASSLNPGDYEQYF
TGTGCCAGCAGCTTAAACCCAGGGGACTACGAGCAGTACTTC
>-|-|TRBJ2-7|TRBV5-1
CASSSESGRIYEQYF
TGCGCCAGCAGCTCCGAATCGGGACGCATCTACGAGCAGTACTTC
>TRBD2|-|TRBJ2-7|TRBV7-9
CASSFGLAGSYEQYF
TGTGCCAGCAGCTTTGGACTAGCGGGCTCCTACGAGCAGTACTTC
>-|-|TRBJ1-5|TRBV2
CASSEEQKGIYQPQHF
TGTGCCAGCAGTGAAGAACAGAAAGGGATCTATCAGCCCCAGCATTTT
>TRBD1|-|TRBJ2-7|TRBV7-9
CASSRQGPDEQYF
TGTGCCAGCAGCCGACAGGGTCCGGACGAGCAGTACTTC
>-|-|TRBJ2-5|TRBV18
CASSPASRQGLETQYF
TGTGCCAGCTCACCAGCAAGTCGTCAGGGACTGGAGACCCAGTACTTC
>TRBD1|-|TRBJ2-2|TRBV25-1
CASSVTGTGNTGELFF
TGTGCCAGCAGTGTAACCGGGACAGGGAACACCGGGGAGCTGTTTTTT
>-|-|TRBJ2-7|TRBV2
CASSDKGRRERPYEQYF
TGTGCCAGCAGTGATAAGGGGCGGAGGGAGCGACCCTACGAGCAGTACTTC
>-|-|TRBJ1-3|TRBV15
CATSRIAGNTIYF
TGTGCCACCAGCAGAATTGCTGGAAACACCATATATTTT
>TRBD1|-|TRBJ2-7|TRBV6-5
CASSYLDRGYEQYF
TGTGCCAGCAGTTATCTAGACAGGGGCTACGAGCAGTACTTC
>TRBD2|few|TRBJ2-3|TRBV6-5
CASSLGGSGRIDTQYF
TGTGCCAGCAGTTTGGGGGGGAGCGGGAGGATTGATACGCAGTATTTT
>-|-|TRBJ1-2|TRBV19
CASRKPGLNYGYTF
TGTGCCAGTAGAAAACCCGGGCTAAACTATGGCTACACCTTC
>-|-|TRBJ2-2|TRBV7-9
CASSLAAGKDGELFF
TGTGCCAGCAGCTTAGCGGCAGGGAAAGACGGGGAGCTGTTTTTT
>-|-|TRBJ1-6|TRBV6-5
CASSSGQFNSPLHF
TGTGCCAGCAGTTCAGGCCAGTTTAATTCACCCCTCCACTTT
>TRBD1|once|TRBJ1-1|TRBV7-9
CASSLAWTGQGYTEAFF
TGTGCCAGCAGCTTAGCCTGGACAGGTCAGGGGTACACTGAAGCTTTCTTT
>TRBD2|-|TRBJ2-7|TRBV7-8
CASSLGGGFIYEQYF
TGTGCCAGCAGCCTCGGGGGGGGCTTTATCTACGAGCAGTACTTC
>TRBD1|-|TRBJ2-3|TRBV6-1
CASRRTGGTDTQYF
TGTGCCAGCAGGAGGACAGGGGGCACAGATACGCAGTATTTT
>TRBD1|-|TRBJ2-2|TRBV5-4
CASSPGQGKAGELFF
TGTGCCAGCAGCCCGGGACAGGGGAAGGCCGGGGAGCTGTTTTTT
>-|-|TRBJ2-7|TRBV5-5
CASSYVTGIYEQYF
TGTGCCAGCAGCTATGTGACAGGAATCTACGAGCAGTACTTC
>-|once|TRBJ2-7|TRBV4-3
CASSQEWGQQYF
TGCGCCAGCAGCCAAGAGTGGGGACAGCAGTACTTC
>TRBD1|-|TRBJ2-5|TRBV18
CASSLGQVPKETQYF
TGTGCCAGCTCCCTAGGACAGGTGCCAAAGGAGACCCAGTACTTC
>TRBD2|-|TRBJ2-3|TRBV10-3
CAISESGTSVGTDTQYF
TGTGCCATCAGTGAGTCGGGGACTAGCGTGGGCACAGATACGCAGTATTTT
>-|-|TRBJ1-4|TRBV9
CASSVGATNEKLFF
TGTGCCAGCAGCGTAGGGGCCACTAATGAAAAACTGTTTTTT
>-|-|TRBJ1-5|TRBV30
CAWSGLPGQPQHF
TGTGCCTGGAGTGGACTGCCCGGTCAGCCCCAGCATTTT
>-|-|TRBJ1-1|TRBV29-1
CSVRTVAEAFF
TGCAGCGTTAGGACAGTTGCTGAAGCTTTCTTT
>-|-|TRBJ2-7|TRBV2
CASRPTSFEQYF
TGTGCCAGCAGACCCACTAGTTTCGAGCAGTACTTC
>TRBD1|-|TRBJ2-5|TRBV5-1
CASSADRVETQYF
TGCGCCAGCAGCGCCGACAGGGTCGAGACCCAGTACTTC
>TRBD1|-|TRBJ1-1|TRBV12-5
CASGLGDRRIPEAFF
TGTGCTAGTGGTTTAGGGGACAGGAGAATTCCTGAAGCTTTCTTT
>-|-|TRBJ2-7|TRBV2
CASIDPSSYEQYF
TGTGCCAGCATCGACCCCAGCTCCTACGAGCAGTACTTC
>-|-|TRBJ2-2|TRBV5-4
CASSPPARTGELFF
TGTGCCAGCAGCCCCCCGGCTCGCACCGGGGAGCTGTTTTTT
>-|-|TRBJ1-4|TRBV18
CASSSGEKLFF
TGTGCCAGCTCATCGGGTGAAAAACTGTTTTTT
>-|-|TRBJ2-7|TRBV14
CASTSGPGAGRQYF
TGTGCCAGCACCTCGGGGCCCGGGGCCGGGCGGCAGTACTTC
>-|once|TRBJ2-1|TRBV30
CAWSVRASGRNEQFF
TGTGCCTGGAGTGTACGGGCAAGCGGAAGGAATGAGCAGTTCTTC
>-|-|TRBJ1-5|TRBV30
CAWSVTGFNQPQHF
TGTGCCTGGAGTGTAACAGGGTTTAATCAGCCCCAGCATTTT
>TRBD1|-|TRBJ2-2|TRBV6-1
CASSDWDRGTGELFF
TGTGCCAGCAGTGATTGGGACAGAGGTACCGGGGAGCTGTTTTTT
>-|-|TRBJ2-7|TRBV4-1
CASSQERPSYEQYF
TGCGCCAGCAGCCAAGAGAGGCCCTCCTACGAGCAGTACTTC
>-|-|TRBJ1-2|TRBV11-2
CASSFISRGFNYGYTF
TGTGCCAGCAGCTTCATTAGTCGGGGGTTTAACTATGGCTACACCTTC
>-|-|TRBJ1-2|TRBV30
CAWSTRLNYGYTF
TGTGCCTGGAGTACACGGCTGAACTATGGCTACACCTTC
>-|-|TRBJ1-6|TRBV5-6
CASSYDGWSSYNSPLHF
TGTGCCAGCAGCTATGACGGTTGGAGCTCCTATAATTCACCCCTCCACTTT
>-|-|TRBJ1-5|TRBV6-5
CASKDNYSNQPQHF
TGTGCCAGCAAGGACAATTATAGCAATCAGCCCCAGCATTTT
>-|-|TRBJ2-3|TRBV6-5
CASSYSRGTDTQYF
TGTGCCAGCAGTTATTCCAGGGGCACAGATACGCAGTATTTT
>-|-|TRBJ1-3|TRBV18
CASSPERGGSGNTIYF
TGTGCCAGCTCCCCCGAGCGGGGGGGCTCAGGAAACACCATATATTTT
>-|-|TRBJ1-5|TRBV6-6
CALGQSNQPQHF
TGTGCTCTCGGGCAGTCCAATCAGCCCCAGCATTTT
>-|-|TRBJ2-3|TRBV5-1
CASSITGGPEDTQYF
TGCGCCAGCAGCATCACGGGGGGCCCAGAAGATACGCAGTATTTT
>-|-|TRBJ2-7|TRBV28
CASSGQFSYEQYF
TGTGCCAGCAGTGGACAGTTTTCCTACGAGCAGTACTTC
>TRBD1|-|TRBJ1-2|TRBV10-3
CAISEGTGGYSYGYTF
TGTGCCATCAGTGAGGGGACAGGGGGGTATAGCTATGGCTACACCTTC
>TRBD1|-|TRBJ2-1|TRBV5-4
CASSSRDRLNEQFF
TGTGCCAGCAGCTCAAGGGACAGATTAAATGAGCAGTTCTTC
>TRBD1|-|TRBJ1-1|TRBV6-5
CASSYSGQKNTEAFF
TGTGCCAGCAGTTACTCGGGACAGAAGAACACTGAAGCTTTCTTT
>-|-|TRBJ2-7|TRBV10-3
CAISESTGVWAEQYF
TGTGCCATCAGTGAGTCGACAGGCGTATGGGCCGAGCAGTACTTC
>-|-|TRBJ2-5|TRBV5-8
CASSLLGWQETQYF
TGTGCCAGCAGCTTGCTGGGCTGGCAAGAGACCCAGTACTTC